This T cell receptor (beta chain) emerged from a study of graft-versus-host responses after intestinal transplantation. Study summary: Grafts that recipients had were multivisceral, liver-intestinal, or isolated intestinal transplants. Every one of the recipients received anti-thymocyte globulin induction and afterwards took tacrolimus and steroids for around 3 years. Findings and limits, study-wide: The highest levels of circulating GvH clones went along with early declines in HvG clones after transplant. Recipient bone marrow held GvH clones, some seen earlier in ileum or blood.

Details on this clone: Its antigen is as yet unknown.

Assay: immunoSEQ multiplex PCR; the TCRdb copy retains only in-frame clones and omits some. The sample contains fewer than 4,500 clones, less than 95% of which appear only once. This TCR was recovered from a human patient who received an intestinal transplant, so some T cells may come from the graft donor. Source: PBMCs, taken 11 days after intestinal transplantation.

CDR3 bases: TGTGCCAGCAGGGAGGACAGAAACTATGGCTACACCTTC. Residues: CASREDRNYGYTF. The rearrangement joins TRBV2 to TRBJ1-2; tentatively, D is TRBD1 (6 bases). The ends were cut back, 6 bases at V and 2 bases at J, with 10 bases in the middle. The CDR3 length is 13 residues. Germline CDR1 SNHLY, CDR2 FYNNEI.